These 3 T cell receptor beta chains were sequenced from one sample in a study of response to subunit inactivated influenza vaccine. From the RT-PCR reads, TCRdb called clonotypes with MiXCR, one entry per CDR3 protein. Among about 540,000 distinct CDR3 sequences, under 25% were seen once, and the ten largest hold around 2.8%. In addition, the sample was reused for a study of T cells expressing NK-cell markers. That study reports: The cDNA for TCR beta came from 5'RACE template switching with UMIs.

This specimen consisted of CD4+ T cells sorted from PBMCs, obtained roughly 13 days after vaccination. These TCRs come from a man aged 50-60 years who received an inactivated influenza vaccine.

This clonotype has more than one count but fewer than ten. The chain is built from TRBV7-2 and TRBJ2-5; D possibly corresponds to TRBD2 (5 bases). Trimming took off 4 bases at V and 5 bases at J, with 14 bases between the two ends. The CDR3 has 14 residues. Germline values: CDR1 SGHTA, CDR2 FQGNSA. CDR3 region: CASSSGNGGETQYF. The CDR3 DNA sequence: TGTGCCAGCAGCTCGGGAAACGGAGGCGAGACCCAGTACTTC.

V is TRBV4-2 and J is TRBJ2-6; tentative D call: TRBD1 (6 bases). Germline lookup yields CDR1 LGHNA and CDR2 YNFKEQ. CDR3 length: 16 amino acids. Trimming cost V 0 bases and J 4 bases, with 10 bases left between them. CDR3 bases: TGTGCCAGCAGCCAAGATACAGGGTCGGGGGCCAACGTCCTGACTTTC. Translation gives CASSQDTGSGANVLTF.

The chain carries TRBV4-3 and TRBJ1-4, with unresolved D. Germline CDR1 reads LGHNA; CDR2 reads YSLEER. V was trimmed by 0 bases and J by 0 bases, leaving 17 bases between them. The CDR3 consists of 19 residues. CDR3 nucleotide sequence: TGCGCCAGCAGCCAAGAAGGAGGGCTTAACCGTGCAACTAATGAAAAACTGTTTTTT. It specifies CASSQEGGLNRATNEKLFF.